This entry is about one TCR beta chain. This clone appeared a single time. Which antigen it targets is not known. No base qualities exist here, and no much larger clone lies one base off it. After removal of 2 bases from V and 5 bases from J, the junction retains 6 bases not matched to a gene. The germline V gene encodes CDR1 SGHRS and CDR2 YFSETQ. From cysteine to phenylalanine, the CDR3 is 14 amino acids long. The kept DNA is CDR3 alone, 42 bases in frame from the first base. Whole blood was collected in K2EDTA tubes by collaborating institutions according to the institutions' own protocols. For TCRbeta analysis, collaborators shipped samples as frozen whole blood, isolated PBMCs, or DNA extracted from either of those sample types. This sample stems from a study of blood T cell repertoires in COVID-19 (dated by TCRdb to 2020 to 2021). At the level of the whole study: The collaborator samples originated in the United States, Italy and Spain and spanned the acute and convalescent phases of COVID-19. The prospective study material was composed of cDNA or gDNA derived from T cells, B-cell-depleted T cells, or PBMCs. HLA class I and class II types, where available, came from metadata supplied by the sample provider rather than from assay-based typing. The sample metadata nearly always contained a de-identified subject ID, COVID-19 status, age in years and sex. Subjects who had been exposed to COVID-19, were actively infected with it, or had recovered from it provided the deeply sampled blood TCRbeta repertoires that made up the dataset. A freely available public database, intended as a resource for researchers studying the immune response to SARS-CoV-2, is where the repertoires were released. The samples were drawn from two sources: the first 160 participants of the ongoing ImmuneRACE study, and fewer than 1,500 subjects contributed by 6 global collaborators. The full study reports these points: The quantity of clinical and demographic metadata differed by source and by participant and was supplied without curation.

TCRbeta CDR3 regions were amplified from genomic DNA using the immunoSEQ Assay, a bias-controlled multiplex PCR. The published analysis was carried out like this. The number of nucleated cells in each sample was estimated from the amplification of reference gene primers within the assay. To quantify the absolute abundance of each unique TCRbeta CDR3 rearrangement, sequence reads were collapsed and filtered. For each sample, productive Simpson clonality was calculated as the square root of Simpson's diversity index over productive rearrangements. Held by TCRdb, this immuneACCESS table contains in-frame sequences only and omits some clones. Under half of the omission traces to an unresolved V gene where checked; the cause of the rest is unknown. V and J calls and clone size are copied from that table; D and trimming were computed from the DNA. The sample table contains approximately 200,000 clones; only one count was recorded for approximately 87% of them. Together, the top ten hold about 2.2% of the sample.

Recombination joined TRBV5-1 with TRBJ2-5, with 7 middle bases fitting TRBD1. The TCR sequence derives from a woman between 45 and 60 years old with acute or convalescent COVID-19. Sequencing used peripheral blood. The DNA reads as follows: TGCGCCAGCAGCTTCAACAGGGGTGGGGAGACCCAGTACTTC. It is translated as CASSFNRGGETQYF.